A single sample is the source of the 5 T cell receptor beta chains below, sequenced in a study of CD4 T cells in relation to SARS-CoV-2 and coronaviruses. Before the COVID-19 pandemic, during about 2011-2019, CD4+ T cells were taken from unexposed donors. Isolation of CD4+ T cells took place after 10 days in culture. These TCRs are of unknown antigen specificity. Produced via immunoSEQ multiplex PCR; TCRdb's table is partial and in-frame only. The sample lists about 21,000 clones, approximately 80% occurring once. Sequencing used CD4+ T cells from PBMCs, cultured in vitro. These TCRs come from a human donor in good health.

The CDR3 DNA reads as TGTGCTAGTGGTTTGGTACGGGACGGGAAGGCAACCTACAATGAGCAGTTCTTC. The encoded protein is CASGLVRDGKATYNEQFF. The chain combines TRBV12-5 with TRBJ2-1; D might be TRBD1 or TRBD2, each matching 5 bases. The CDR3 loop spans 18 amino acids. The V gene's germline CDR1 is LGHNT and CDR2 FRNRAP. With 0 bases removed from V and 2 bases from J, the gap between germline ends came to 17 bases.

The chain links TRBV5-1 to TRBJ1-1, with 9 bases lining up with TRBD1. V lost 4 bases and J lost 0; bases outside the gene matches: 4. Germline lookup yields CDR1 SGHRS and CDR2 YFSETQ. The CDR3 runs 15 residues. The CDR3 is CASSAGQGLNTEAFF. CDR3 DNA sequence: TGCGCCAGCAGCGCGGGACAGGGACTGAACACTGAAGCTTTCTTT.

The CDR3 reads CATSLGGEETQYF. CDR3 nucleotide sequence: TGTGCCACCAGTTTGGGGGGCGAAGAGACCCAGTACTTC. J is TRBJ2-5 and V is TRBV24-1; D tentatively fits TRBD1 or TRBD2 (6 bases each). The CDR3 length is 13 residues. Trimming cost V 6 bases and J 3 bases, with 10 bases left between them. Germline assignment: CDR1 KGHDR and CDR2 SFDVKD.

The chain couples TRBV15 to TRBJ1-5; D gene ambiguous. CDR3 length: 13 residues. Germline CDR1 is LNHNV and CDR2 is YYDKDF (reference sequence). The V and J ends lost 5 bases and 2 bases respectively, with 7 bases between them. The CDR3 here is CATSSQGNQPQHF. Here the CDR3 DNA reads TGTGCCACCAGCTCCCAGGGCAATCAGCCCCAGCATTTT.

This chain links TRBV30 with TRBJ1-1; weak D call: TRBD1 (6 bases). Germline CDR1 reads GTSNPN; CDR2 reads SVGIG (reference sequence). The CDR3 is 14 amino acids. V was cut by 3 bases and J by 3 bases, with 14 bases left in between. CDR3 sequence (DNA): TGTGCCTGGAGCGGGGGGGGCAAGGACACTGAAGCTTTCTTT. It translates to CAWSGGGKDTEAFF.